This is a list of T cell receptor beta chains from one sample in a study of radiotherapy plus CTLA-4 blockade in lung cancer. Only in-frame clones appear in the TCRdb table, and some are missing; sequencing was by immunoSEQ multiplex PCR. The table has 70,000 to 100,000 clones, 86% seen once. The specimen was peripheral blood, collected from a patient treated with radiotherapy plus ipilimumab. The source of these receptors is a human donor with non-small cell lung cancer who had a partial response to radiotherapy plus ipilimumab. CDR3s leave out the opening cysteine and the closing phenylalanine or tryptophan. The order of the fields is J gene, V gene, CDR3 protein.

>TRBJ2-1|TRBV4-3
ASSQDGTGEDEQF
>TRBJ1-2|TRBV7-9
ASSGRDRPRFNYGYT
>TRBJ2-3|TRBV11-3
ASSSGLAEDTQY
>TRBJ1-1|TRBV11-1
ASSLARERAAF
>TRBJ1-4|TRBV6-5
ASSRTGLIEKLF
>TRBJ2-7|TRBV6-6
ASSYRDRGTYEQY
>TRBJ1-5|TRBV19
ASTPGQERQPQH
>TRBJ2-1|TRBV13
ASSLGLAGDGEQF
>TRBJ2-1|TRBV5-1
ASSQGGLAFSNEQF
>TRBJ1-1|TRBV2
ASSERQLNTEAF
>TRBJ2-3|TRBV7-9
ASSLTSGATDTQY
>TRBJ2-2|TRBV7-3
ASSPGGTGELF
>TRBJ2-1|TRBV28
ASRLAGGGEQF
>TRBJ1-2|TRBV29-1
STWTGAFYGYT
>TRBJ2-2|TRBV7-3
ASSLMGGDTTGELF
>TRBJ2-5|TRBV15
ATSREWTGTETQY
>TRBJ1-2|TRBV7-8
ASSLGTSGYT
>TRBJ1-5|TRBV9
ASSGGQKDQPQH
>TRBJ1-1|TRBV29-1
SVESTGGGWDTEAF
>TRBJ1-5|TRBV28
ASSGRDSESHQPQH
>TRBJ2-5|TRBV5-1
ASRSGGSGEETQY
>TRBJ2-5|TRBV29-1
SVDDGTGVKRETQY
>TRBJ2-4|TRBV5-8
ASRIRDRVDIQY
>TRBJ1-4|TRBV7-9
ASSLGDRDNEKLF
>TRBJ1-2|TRBV28
ASSFNYGYT
>TRBJ1-3|TRBV30
AWSLSGGRLGNTIY
>TRBJ2-7|TRBV14
ASSHGGSTGSEQY
>TRBJ2-4|TRBV14
ASSQGLLGKNIQY
>TRBJ1-4|TRBV15
ATSGKGLMNEKLF
>TRBJ2-2|TRBV28
ASRREMNTGELF
>TRBJ2-7|TRBV27
ASSLGWETSLEQY
>TRBJ1-2|TRBV28
ASTLRGSGYT
>TRBJ1-2|TRBV5-1
ASSLLGGTNYGYT
>TRBJ1-6|TRBV30
AWSPSPQGAGSPLH
>TRBJ1-5|TRBV10-2
ASSEGAAINQPQH
>TRBJ2-1|TRBV7-2
ASSLNPGPSHEQF
>TRBJ1-2|TRBV2
ASRLRGQAYGYT
>TRBJ2-3|TRBV5-6
ASSLVRGARTDTQY
>TRBJ1-1|TRBV30
AWKDNWNTEAF
>TRBJ1-1|TRBV7-9
ASGGGRGTEAF
>TRBJ1-2|TRBV19
ASSMRAYGYT
>TRBJ2-1|TRBV5-1
ASSLIAGGTYNEQF
>TRBJ1-2|TRBV11-2
ASSPGGAWVYGYT
>TRBJ2-2|TRBV7-3
ASSLKGLATPGELF
>TRBJ1-2|TRBV13
ASSSIRGGGYT
>TRBJ1-4|TRBV6-1
ASSRDRSEKLF
>TRBJ2-3|TRBV27
ASSLRTGLAGGGLY
>TRBJ1-5|TRBV28
ASSLDRDQGQPQH